This T cell receptor (beta chain) was recorded in a study of beta chain features in type 1 diabetes. This clone was counted only a few times. The target antigen is unknown. Study-level findings and limits: Across patients, naive, central memory and Treg TCRB repertoires exhibited apparently greater similarity than was observed across healthy donors. PCR could preferentially amplify shorter templates, alike in patients and controls. Among all four CD4+ subsets, Type 1 diabetes patients had TCRB CDR3s that were moderately but significantly shorter.

Expressed TCRB transcripts were sequenced after all isolated RNA was converted to cDNA. Clones were sequenced by immunoSEQ multiplex PCR, and TCRdb holds only the in-frame ones, with some missing. Of over 200,000 clones in the sample, approximately 10% were seen once. The CDR3 is made up of 13 amino acids. The germline V gene encodes CDR1 MNHEY and CDR2 SVGAGI. The V end lost 5 bases, the J end lost 5 bases, and 10 bases lay between the germline ends. Per donor, one heparinised blood draw averaged approximately 110 mL. Via CD45RO/CCR7/CD25/CD127/CD95/CD27, cells of the CD4+ naive, central memory, regulatory and stem cell-like memory subsets were sorted.

The J gene is TRBJ1-3, the V gene TRBV6-5; D remains unclear. The specimen was naive CD4+ T cells from blood. The TCR was taken from a man younger than 45 with type 1 diabetes. CDR3: CASSVAGRNTIYF. CDR3 bases: TGTGCCAGCAGTGTGGCAGGTAGAAACACCATATATTTT.